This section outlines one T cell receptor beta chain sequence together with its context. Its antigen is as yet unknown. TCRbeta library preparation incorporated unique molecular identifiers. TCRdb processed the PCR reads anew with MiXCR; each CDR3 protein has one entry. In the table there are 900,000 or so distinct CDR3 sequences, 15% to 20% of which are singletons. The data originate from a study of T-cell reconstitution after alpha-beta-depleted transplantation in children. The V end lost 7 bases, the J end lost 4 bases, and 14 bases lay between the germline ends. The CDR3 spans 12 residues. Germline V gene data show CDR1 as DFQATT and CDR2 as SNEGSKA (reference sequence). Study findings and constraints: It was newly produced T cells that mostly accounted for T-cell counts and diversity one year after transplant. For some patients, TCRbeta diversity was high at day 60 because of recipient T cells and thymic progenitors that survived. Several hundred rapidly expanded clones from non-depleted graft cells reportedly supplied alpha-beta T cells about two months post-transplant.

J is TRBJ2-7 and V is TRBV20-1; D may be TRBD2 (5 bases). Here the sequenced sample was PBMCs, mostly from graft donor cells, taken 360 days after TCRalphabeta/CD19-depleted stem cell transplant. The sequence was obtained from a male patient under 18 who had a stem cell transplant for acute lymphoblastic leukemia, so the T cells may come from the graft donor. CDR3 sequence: CSEEGRSYEQYF. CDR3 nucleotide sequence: TGCAGTGAAGAGGGAAGGTCGTACGAGCAGTACTTC.